This T cell receptor beta chain was obtained from a study of T cell responses to AZD1222 COVID-19 vaccine. Study-level results: Repertoire sampling happened only post peak T cell response.

Germline V CDR1 and CDR2: MDHEN, SYDVKM. V was shortened by 3 bases and J by 0 bases, with 7 bases between the two germline ends. This CDR3 is 14 amino acids long. Sequencing was performed with immunoSEQ multiplex PCR; in TCRdb, only in-frame clones are kept and a portion is missing. The sample includes 110,000 to 150,000 clones, approximately 93% of them seen just once. In regard to this clone: The antigen is undetermined. The sample contains more than one DNA sequence encoding this CDR3.

This TCR was recovered from an adult who had recovered from COVID-19. The starting material was peripheral blood, obtained after recovery from COVID-19. The chain uses TRBV28 and TRBJ2-3; possible D gene TRBD2, 6 bases. The CDR3 DNA reads TGTGCCAGCAGTTTGGGGACTAGCACAGATACGCAGTATTTT. It translates to CASSLGTSTDTQYF.